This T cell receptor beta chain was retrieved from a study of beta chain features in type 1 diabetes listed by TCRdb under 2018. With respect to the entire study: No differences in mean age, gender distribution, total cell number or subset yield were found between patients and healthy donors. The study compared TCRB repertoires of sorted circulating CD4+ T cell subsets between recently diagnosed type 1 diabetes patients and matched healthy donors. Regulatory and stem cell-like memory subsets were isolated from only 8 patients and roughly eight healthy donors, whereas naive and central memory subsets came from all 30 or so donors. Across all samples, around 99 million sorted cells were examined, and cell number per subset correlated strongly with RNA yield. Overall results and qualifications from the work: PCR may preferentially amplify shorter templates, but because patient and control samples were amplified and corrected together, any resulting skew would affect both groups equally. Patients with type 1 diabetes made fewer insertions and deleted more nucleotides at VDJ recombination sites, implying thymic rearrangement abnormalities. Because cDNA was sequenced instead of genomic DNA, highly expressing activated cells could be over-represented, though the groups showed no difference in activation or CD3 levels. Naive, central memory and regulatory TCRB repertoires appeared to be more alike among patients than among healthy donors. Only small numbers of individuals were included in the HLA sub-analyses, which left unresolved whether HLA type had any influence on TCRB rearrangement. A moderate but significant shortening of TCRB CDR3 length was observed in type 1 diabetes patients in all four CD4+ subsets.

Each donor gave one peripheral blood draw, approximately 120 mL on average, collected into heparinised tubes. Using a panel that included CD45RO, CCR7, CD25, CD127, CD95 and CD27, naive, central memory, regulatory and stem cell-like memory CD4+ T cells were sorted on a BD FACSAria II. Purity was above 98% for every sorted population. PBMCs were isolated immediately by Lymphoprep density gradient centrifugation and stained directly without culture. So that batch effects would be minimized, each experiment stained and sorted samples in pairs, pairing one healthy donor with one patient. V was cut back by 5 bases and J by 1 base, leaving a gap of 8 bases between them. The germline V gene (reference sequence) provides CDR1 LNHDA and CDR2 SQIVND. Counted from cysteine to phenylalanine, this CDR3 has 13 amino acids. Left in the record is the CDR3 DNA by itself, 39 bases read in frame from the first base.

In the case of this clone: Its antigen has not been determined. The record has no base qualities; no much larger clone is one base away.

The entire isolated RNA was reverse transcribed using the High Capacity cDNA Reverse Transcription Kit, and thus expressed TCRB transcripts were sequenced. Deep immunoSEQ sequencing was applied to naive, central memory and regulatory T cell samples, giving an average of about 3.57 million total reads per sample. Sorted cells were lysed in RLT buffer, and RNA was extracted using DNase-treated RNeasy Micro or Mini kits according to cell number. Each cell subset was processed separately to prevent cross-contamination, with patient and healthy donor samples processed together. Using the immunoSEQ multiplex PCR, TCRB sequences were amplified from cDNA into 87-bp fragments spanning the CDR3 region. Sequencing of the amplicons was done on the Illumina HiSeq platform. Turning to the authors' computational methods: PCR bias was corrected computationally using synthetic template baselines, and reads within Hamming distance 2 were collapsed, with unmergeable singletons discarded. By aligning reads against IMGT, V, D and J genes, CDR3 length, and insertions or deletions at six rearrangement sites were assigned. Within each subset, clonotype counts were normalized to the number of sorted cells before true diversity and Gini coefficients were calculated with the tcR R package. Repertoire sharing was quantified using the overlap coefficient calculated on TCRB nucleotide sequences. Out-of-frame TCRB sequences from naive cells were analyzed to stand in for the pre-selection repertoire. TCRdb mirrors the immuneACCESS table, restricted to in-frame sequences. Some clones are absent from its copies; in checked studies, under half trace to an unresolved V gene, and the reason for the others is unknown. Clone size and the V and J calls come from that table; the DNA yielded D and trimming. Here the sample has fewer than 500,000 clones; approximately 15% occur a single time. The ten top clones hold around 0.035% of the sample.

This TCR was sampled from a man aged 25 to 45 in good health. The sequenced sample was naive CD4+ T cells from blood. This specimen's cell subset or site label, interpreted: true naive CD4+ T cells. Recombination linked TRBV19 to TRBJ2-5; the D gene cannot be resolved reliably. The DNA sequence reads TGTGCCAGTAGTGGTCACTTCCAAGAGACCCAGTACTTC. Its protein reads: CASSGHFQETQYF.